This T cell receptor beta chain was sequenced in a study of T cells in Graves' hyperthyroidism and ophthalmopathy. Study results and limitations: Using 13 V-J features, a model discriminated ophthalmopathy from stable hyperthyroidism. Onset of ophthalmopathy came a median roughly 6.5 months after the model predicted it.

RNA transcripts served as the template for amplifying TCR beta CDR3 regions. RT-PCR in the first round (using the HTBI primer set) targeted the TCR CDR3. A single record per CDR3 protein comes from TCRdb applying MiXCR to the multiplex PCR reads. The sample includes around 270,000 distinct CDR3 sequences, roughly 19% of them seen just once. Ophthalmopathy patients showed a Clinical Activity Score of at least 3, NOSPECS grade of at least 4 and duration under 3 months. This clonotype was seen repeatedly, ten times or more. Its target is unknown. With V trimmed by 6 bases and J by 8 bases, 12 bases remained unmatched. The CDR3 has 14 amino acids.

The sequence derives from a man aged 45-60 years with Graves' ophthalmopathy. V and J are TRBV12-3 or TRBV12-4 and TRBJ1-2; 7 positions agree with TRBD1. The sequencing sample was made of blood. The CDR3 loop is CASRPDRRYSGYTF. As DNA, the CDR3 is TGTGCCAGCAGGCCGGACAGGCGATACTCAGGCTACACCTTC.